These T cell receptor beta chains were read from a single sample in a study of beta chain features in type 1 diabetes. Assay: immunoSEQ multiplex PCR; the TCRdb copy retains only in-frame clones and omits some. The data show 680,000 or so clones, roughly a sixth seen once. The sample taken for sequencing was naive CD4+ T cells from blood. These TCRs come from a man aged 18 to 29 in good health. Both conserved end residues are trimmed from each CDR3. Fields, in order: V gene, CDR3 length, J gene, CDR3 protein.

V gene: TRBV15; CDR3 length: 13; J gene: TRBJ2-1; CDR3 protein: ATSRDSLRWNEQF
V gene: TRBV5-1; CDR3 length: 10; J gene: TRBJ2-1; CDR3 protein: ASSLERVEQF
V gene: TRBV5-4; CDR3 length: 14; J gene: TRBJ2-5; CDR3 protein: ASSLAGLAGEETQY
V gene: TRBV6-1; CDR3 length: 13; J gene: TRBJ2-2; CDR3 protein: ASSEWGAGTGELF
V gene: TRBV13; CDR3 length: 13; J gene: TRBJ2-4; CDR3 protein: ASSLGLLQGGIQY
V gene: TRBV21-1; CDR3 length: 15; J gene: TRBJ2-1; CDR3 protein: AGPGIAGGLGRNEQF
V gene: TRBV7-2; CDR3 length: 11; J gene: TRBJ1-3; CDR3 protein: ASSPTAGNTIY
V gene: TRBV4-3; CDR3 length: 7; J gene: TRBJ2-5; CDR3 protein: ASSQAQY
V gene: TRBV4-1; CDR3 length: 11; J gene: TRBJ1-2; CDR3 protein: ASSPGQGVGYT
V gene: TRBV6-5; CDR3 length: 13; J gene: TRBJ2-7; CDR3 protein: ASSYSGTGGYEQY
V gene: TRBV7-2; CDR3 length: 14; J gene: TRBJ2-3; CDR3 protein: ASIRTSGGARDTQY
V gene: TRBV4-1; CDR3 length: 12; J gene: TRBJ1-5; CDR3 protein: ASSQGQGGQPQH
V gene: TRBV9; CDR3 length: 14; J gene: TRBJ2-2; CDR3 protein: ASSVLAGVNTGELF
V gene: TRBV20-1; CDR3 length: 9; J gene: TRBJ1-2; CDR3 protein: SVRRLYGYT
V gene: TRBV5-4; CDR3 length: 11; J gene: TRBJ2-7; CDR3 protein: ASSTREPYEQY
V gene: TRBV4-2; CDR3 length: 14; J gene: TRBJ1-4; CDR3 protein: ASSDGDKTTNEKLF
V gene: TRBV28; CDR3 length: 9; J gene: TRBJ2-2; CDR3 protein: ASSLSGELF
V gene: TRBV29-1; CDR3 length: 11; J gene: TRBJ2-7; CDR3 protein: SGRTGGVNEQY
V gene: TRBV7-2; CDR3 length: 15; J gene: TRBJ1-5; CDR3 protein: ASSLHSGANSNQPQH
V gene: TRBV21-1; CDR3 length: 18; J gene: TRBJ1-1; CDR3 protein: TSSKDASPGNRSMNTEAF